This T cell receptor beta chain originates from a study of memory CD4+ T cells and cytomegalovirus serostatus. Study in general: Healthy Belgian adult donors included about 10 CMV-positive and 24 CMV-negative people.

The method was immunoSEQ multiplex PCR; TCRdb's version includes in-frame clones alone and lacks a portion of them. The data contain about 52,000 clones, roughly 80% of them singletons. This CDR3 is built from 16 residues. CDR1 MNHNS and CDR2 SASEGT come from the germline V gene. V shed 6 bases and J 1 base; nucleotides not matched to a gene: 8. The sort gate was single viable CD3+CD4+CD8-CD45RO+ cells for memory CD4+ T cells. Study-level results: Suggested: most of the CMV-linked TCR signature lies in CD4+ memory cells.

This clone came up once. Its antigen is unknown. The rearrangement links TRBV6-1 to TRBJ2-4; 8 bases align to TRBD1. Sequencing was done on a sample of memory CD4+ T cells from blood. The clonotype comes from an adult in good health and CMV-seronegative. Written as DNA, the CDR3 is TGTGCCAGCAGCGAAAACAGGGGGGCGGCCAAAAACATTCAGTACTTC. Translated, it gives CASSENRGAAKNIQYF.